This T cell receptor (beta chain) was identified in a study of cytomegalovirus exposure and HLA in healthy donors. The CDR3 loop spans 14 amino acids. Unmatched junction bases numbered 5, after V lost 2 bases and J lost 6 bases. CDR1 MNHNY and CDR2 SVGAGI come from the germline V gene (reference sequence). This PCR relied on a set of 60 Vbeta primers and 13 Jbeta primers. Libraries were prepared by immunoSEQ multiplex PCR; TCRdb keeps only in-frame clonotypes and omits some of them. This table holds around 150,000 clones, 60% to 85% found once. This chain connects TRBV6-6 to TRBJ2-7; TRBD2 aligns across 9 bases. The source material was PBMCs. The receptor's source is a man between 50 and 59 years old in good health and CMV-seropositive. The CDR3 loop is CASSYGAGGGEQYF. The CDR3, as DNA: TGTGCCAGCAGTTACGGAGCGGGAGGAGGCGAGCAGTACTTC.